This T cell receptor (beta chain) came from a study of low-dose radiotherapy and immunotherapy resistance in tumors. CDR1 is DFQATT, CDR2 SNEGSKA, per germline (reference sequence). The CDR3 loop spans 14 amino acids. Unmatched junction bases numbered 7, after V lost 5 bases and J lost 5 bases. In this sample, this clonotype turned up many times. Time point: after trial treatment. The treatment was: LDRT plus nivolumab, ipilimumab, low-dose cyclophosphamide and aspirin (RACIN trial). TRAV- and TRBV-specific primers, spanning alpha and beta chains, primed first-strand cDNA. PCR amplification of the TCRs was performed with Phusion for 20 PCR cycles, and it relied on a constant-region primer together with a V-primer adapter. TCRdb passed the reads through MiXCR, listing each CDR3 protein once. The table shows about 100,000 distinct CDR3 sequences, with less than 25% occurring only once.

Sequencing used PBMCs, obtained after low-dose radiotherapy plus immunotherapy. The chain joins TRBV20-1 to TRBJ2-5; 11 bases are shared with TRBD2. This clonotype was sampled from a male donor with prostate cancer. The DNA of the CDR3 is TGCAGTGCTCCGAGGGCTAGCGGGGGGGAGACCCAGTACTTC. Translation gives CSAPRASGGETQYF.